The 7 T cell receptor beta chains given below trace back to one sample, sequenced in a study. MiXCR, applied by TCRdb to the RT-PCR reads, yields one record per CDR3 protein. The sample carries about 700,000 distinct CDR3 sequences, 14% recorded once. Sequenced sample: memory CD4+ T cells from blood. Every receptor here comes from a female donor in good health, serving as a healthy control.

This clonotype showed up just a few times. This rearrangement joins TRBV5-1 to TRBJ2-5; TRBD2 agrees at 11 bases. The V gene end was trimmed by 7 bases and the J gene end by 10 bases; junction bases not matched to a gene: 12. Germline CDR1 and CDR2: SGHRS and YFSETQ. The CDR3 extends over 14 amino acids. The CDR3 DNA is TGCGCCAGCGGTCAACTAGCGGGAGAAGGAAACCAGTACTTC. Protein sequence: CASGQLAGEGNQYF.

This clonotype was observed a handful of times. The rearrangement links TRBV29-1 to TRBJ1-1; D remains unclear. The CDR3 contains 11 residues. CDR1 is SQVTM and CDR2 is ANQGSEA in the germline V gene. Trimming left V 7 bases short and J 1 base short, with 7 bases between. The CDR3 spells CSGVGNTEAFF. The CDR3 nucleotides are TGCAGCGGAGTCGGGAACACTGAAGCTTTCTTT.

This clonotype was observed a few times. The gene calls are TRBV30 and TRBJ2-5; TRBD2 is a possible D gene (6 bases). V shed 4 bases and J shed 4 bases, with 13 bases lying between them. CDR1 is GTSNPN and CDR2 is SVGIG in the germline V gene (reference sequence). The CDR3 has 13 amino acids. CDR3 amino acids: CAWMIGGGETQYF. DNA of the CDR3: TGTGCCTGGATGATCGGGGGAGGAGAGACCCAGTACTTC. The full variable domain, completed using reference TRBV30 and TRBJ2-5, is SQTIHQWPATLVQPVGSPLSLECTVEGTSNPNLYWYRQAAGRGLQLLFYSVGIGQISSEVPQNLSASRPQDRQFILSSKKLLLSDSGFYLCAWMIGGGETQYFGPGTRLLVL.

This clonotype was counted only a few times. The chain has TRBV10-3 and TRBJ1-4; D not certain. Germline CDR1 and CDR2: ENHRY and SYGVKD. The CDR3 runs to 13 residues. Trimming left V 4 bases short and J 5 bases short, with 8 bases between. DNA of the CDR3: TGTGCCATCAGTGTACAGATAAATGAAAAACTGTTTTTT. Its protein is CAISVQINEKLFF.

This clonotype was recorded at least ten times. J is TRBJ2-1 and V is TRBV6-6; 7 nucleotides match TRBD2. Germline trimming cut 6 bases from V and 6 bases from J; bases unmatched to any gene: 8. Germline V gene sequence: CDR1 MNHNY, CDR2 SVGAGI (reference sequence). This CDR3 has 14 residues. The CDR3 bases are TGTGCCAGCAGAATGGGGGGGACCCTCAATGAGCAGTTCTTC. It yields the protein CASRMGGTLNEQFF.

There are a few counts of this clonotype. The CDR3 DNA reads TGTGCCAGCAGTTTCGAGGCGCAGTATTTT. It codes for CASSFEAQYF. The V call is TRBV28, the J call TRBJ2-3; D not certain. Trimming cost V 3 bases and J 10 bases, with 5 bases left between them. The CDR3 consists of 10 residues. From germline, CDR1 is MDHEN and CDR2 SYDVKM.

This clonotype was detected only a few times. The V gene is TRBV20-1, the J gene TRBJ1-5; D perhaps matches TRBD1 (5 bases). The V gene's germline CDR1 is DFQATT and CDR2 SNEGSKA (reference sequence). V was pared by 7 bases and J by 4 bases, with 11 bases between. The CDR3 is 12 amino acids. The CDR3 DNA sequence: TGCAGTGTAAAGTCAGGGAATCAGCCCCAGCATTTT. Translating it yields CSVKSGNQPQHF.